Below, 21 T cell receptor beta chains from the same sample are listed, as sequenced in a study of T cell responses to AZD1222 COVID-19 vaccine. TCRdb's copy holds only in-frame clones and misses some; the assay was immunoSEQ multiplex PCR. The data contain some 50,000 clones, roughly 83% of them seen just once; the ten biggest clones take up more than 20%. The source was peripheral blood, collected on day 0 of AZD1222 vaccination. These receptors were obtained from an adult in good health.

The V call is TRBV29-1, the J call TRBJ1-4, with TRBD1 identical over 7 bases. The ends lost 6 bases at V and 6 bases at J; junction bases unmatched: 4. The CDR3 is 12 amino acids. Germline lookup yields CDR1 SQVTM and CDR2 ANQGSEA. The CDR3 here is CSVGQVDEKLFF. CDR3 nucleotides: TGCAGCGTCGGACAGGTGGATGAAAAACTGTTTTTT.

In this sample, this clone turned up once. The rearrangement uses TRBV30 and TRBJ2-3; 9 bases are shared with TRBD2. This CDR3 contains 15 residues. Germline trimming cut 0 bases from V and 2 bases from J; bases unmatched to any gene: 3. The germline gives CDR1 GTSNPN, CDR2 SVGIG (reference sequence). In DNA, the CDR3 is TGTGCCTGGAGTGTGGCGGGAGGGTACACAGATACGCAGTATTTT. This translates into CAWSVAGGYTDTQYF.

J is TRBJ1-3 and V is TRBV19; no definite D call. This CDR3 contains 14 residues. CDR1 and CDR2 (germline): LNHDA, SQIVND (reference sequence). Trimming left V 9 bases short and J 5 bases short, with 17 bases between. CDR3 coding DNA: TGTGCCAGCACCCTAAGAACTTCTCGAAACACCATATATTTT. Protein product: CASTLRTSRNTIYF.

CDR3 in DNA: TGTGCCAGCAGCCGGACTACGGGGGCGCTGGGAGGCTACACCTTC. Translated, it gives CASSRTTGALGGYTF. The rearrangement joins TRBV4-2 to TRBJ1-2; maybe TRBD1 (6 bases). Germline CDR1 reads LGHNA; CDR2 reads YNFKEQ. The CDR3 totals 15 residues. V lost 4 bases, J lost 8 bases, and 20 bases lay in between.

J is TRBJ2-2 and V is TRBV6-1, with unresolved D. The V end was cut by 2 bases, the J end by 1 base, with 11 bases between. The CDR3 is 16 residues long. Germline V gene lookup returns CDR1 MNHNS and CDR2 SASEGT. The CDR3 sequence: CASSEIARRNTGELFF. CDR3 nucleotide sequence: TGTGCCAGCAGTGAAATAGCCAGGAGGAACACCGGGGAGCTGTTTTTT.

This rearrangement joins TRBV18 to TRBJ1-2; D call uncertain. Per germline, CDR1 KGHSH and CDR2 LQKENI. The CDR3 is 17 residues long. The V end was cut by 0 bases, the J end by 1 base, with 15 bases between. CDR3 DNA: TGTGCCAGCTCACCACCAAATACGGCCGCTGGTAACTATGGCTACACCTTC. It translates to CASSPPNTAAGNYGYTF.

The chain has TRBV2 and TRBJ1-2, with TRBD1 as a possible D gene (5 bases). This CDR3 has 13 amino acids. Germline V lookup: CDR1 SNHLY, CDR2 FYNNEI. V gave up 7 bases and J gave up 2 bases, with 11 bases separating them. The chain's CDR3 is CASKEYRNYGYTF. The CDR3 nucleotides are TGTGCCAGCAAGGAATACAGGAACTATGGCTACACCTTC. Full variable domain (missing parts from reference TRBV2 and TRBJ1-2): EPEVTQTPSHQVTQMGQEVILRCVPISNHLYFYWYRQILGQKVEFLVSFYNNEISEKSEIFDDQFSVERPDGSNFTLKIRSTKLEDSAMYFCASKEYRNYGYTFGSGTRLTVV.

The CDR3 nucleotides read TGTGCCTGGGGCTCAGGGGGTACTGAAGCTTTCTTT. Translation: CAWGSGGTEAFF. This sequence joins TRBV30 and TRBJ1-1; 7 bases match TRBD1. V lost 5 bases, J lost 5 bases, and 5 bases stayed unmatched. CDR1 GTSNPN and CDR2 SVGIG come from the germline V gene (reference sequence). This CDR3 has 12 amino acids. The full variable domain, its missing parts supplied by reference TRBV30 and TRBJ1-1, is SQTIHQWPATLVQPVGSPLSLECTVEGTSNPNLYWYRQAAGRGLQLLFYSVGIGQISSEVPQNLSASRPQDRQFILSSKKLLLSDSGFYLCAWGSGGTEAFFGQGTRLTVV.

The rearrangement uses TRBV6-5 and TRBJ2-1; D may match TRBD1 or TRBD2 (6 bases each). Trimming left V 11 bases short and J 5 bases short, with 19 bases between. The CDR3 runs to 14 residues. Germline lookup yields CDR1 MNHEY and CDR2 SVGAGI. Written as DNA, the CDR3 is TGTGCCTCCTGGTTGGCGGGACAAGACAATGAGCAGTTCTTC. Translation: CASWLAGQDNEQFF.

V gene TRBV7-2 combines with J gene TRBJ2-3; D might be TRBD2 (5 bases). The germline V and J ends were trimmed by 1 base and 1 base, with 12 bases remaining between them. This CDR3 comprises 16 residues. Germline-derived CDR1 and CDR2 are SGHTA and FQGNSA. The CDR3 loop reads CASSLGRAGGTDTQYF. In DNA form, the CDR3 reads TGTGCCAGCAGCTTAGGGCGGGCCGGGGGCACAGATACGCAGTATTTT.

This chain uses TRBV6-5 with TRBJ2-5, with D possibly matching TRBD1 (5 bases). The CDR3 is made up of 15 amino acids. Germline loops: CDR1 MNHEY, CDR2 SVGAGI. V lost 2 bases and J 2 bases, leaving 12 bases between the germline ends. CDR3 residues: CASSYGQGPQETQYF. Written as DNA, the CDR3 is TGTGCCAGCAGTTACGGGCAGGGCCCTCAAGAGACCCAGTACTTC.

J is TRBJ2-2 and V is TRBV27; a possible D gene is TRBD1 (6 bases). CDR3 length: 14 amino acids. From germline, CDR1 is MNHEY and CDR2 SMNVEV (reference sequence). Trimming took 7 bases from V and 7 from J, leaving 16 bases between them. The CDR3 region has the DNA TGTGCCAGCAAGCGAGGGGGAAGTAACGGGGAGCTGTTTTTT. This encodes CASKRGGSNGELFF.

The CDR3 protein is CATSEGGTDTQYF. The CDR3 bases are TGTGCCACCAGTGAGGGAGGCACAGATACGCAGTATTTT. The gene calls are TRBV24-1 and TRBJ2-3; perhaps TRBD2 as D (5 bases). Deletions cut 4 bases from V and 1 base from J, with 5 bases between. Germline CDR1 and CDR2: KGHDR and SFDVKD. The CDR3 is 13 residues long.

This clone showed up just a few times. The chain uses TRBV5-6 and TRBJ2-5; unclear D gene. V lost 1 base to trimming and J lost 5 bases, with 3 bases between them. Germline assignment: CDR1 SGHDT and CDR2 YYEEEE. This CDR3 has 11 amino acids. The CDR3 bases are TGTGCCAGCAGCTTGTCTGAGACCCAGTACTTC. Translation gives CASSLSETQYF.

The chain links TRBV5-6 to TRBJ2-7; possible D gene TRBD1, 6 bases. The V end lost 6 bases, the J end lost 0 bases, and 16 bases lay between the germline ends. The CDR3 is 15 amino acids. In germline, CDR1 is SGHDT, CDR2 YYEEEE. The CDR3 here is CASTFGQRYSYEQYF. The CDR3 DNA sequence: TGTGCCAGCACCTTTGGACAGCGCTACTCCTACGAGCAGTACTTC.

A single count supports this clone. V is TRBV11-3 and J is TRBJ1-1; the D is unclear. The CDR3 is 15 amino acids. Germline CDR1 and CDR2: SGHNT and YENEEA. Deletions cut 6 bases from V and 0 bases from J, with 14 bases between. CDR3 DNA: TGTGCCAGCAGTTTCCACACACAGATGAACACTGAAGCTTTCTTT. Its translation: CASSFHTQMNTEAFF.

V gene TRBV5-6 combines with J gene TRBJ1-2, with D maybe TRBD1 (5 bases). Germline V gene data show CDR1 as SGHDT and CDR2 as YYEEEE. Trimming stripped 7 bases from V and 2 bases from J, with 15 bases between. CDR3 length: 14 residues. CDR3 DNA: TGTGCCAGCCTCCGGCTGGGGGTGAACTATGGCTACACCTTC. Translating it yields CASLRLGVNYGYTF. The entire variable domain, with the rest obtained from reference TRBV5-6 and TRBJ1-2, is as follows: DAGVTQSPTHLIKTRGQQVTLRCSPKSGHDTVSWYQQALGQGPQFIFQYYEEEERQRGNFPDRFSGHQFPNYSSELNVNALLLGDSALYLCASLRLGVNYGYTFGSGTRLTVV.

The chain has TRBV19 and TRBJ2-3; 10 positions match TRBD1. This CDR3 comprises 14 residues. The germline V gene encodes CDR1 LNHDA and CDR2 SQIVND (reference sequence). J lost 4 bases, V lost 3 bases, and 1 base had no gene match. The CDR3 region is CASSIGTGADTQYF. CDR3 in DNA: TGTGCCAGTAGTATCGGGACAGGGGCAGATACGCAGTATTTT.

The V call is TRBV5-1, the J call TRBJ1-1, with no clear D. V was shortened by 3 bases and J by 1 base, with 10 bases between the two germline ends. The CDR3 loop spans 14 amino acids. Per the germline V gene, CDR1 is SGHRS and CDR2 is YFSETQ. The chain's CDR3 is CASSYEQKNTEAFF. The CDR3 DNA reads as TGCGCCAGCAGCTATGAACAGAAGAACACTGAAGCTTTCTTT.

The rearrangement joins TRBV15 to TRBJ2-2; D gene uncertain. V dropped 0 bases and J dropped 6 bases, with 14 bases sitting between them. CDR3 length equals 16 residues. Per germline, CDR1 LNHNV and CDR2 YYDKDF (reference sequence). CDR3 coding DNA: TGTGCCACCAGCAGAGAAAGGGCCAGAGTACCCGGGGAGCTGTTTTTT. Its protein product is CATSRERARVPGELFF.

This clone qualifies as medium-sized. This rearrangement joins TRBV29-1 to TRBJ2-2, with TRBD1 matching 8 bases. Germline assignment: CDR1 SQVTM and CDR2 ANQGSEA. The CDR3 is made up of 12 amino acids. Trimming cost V 4 bases and J 5 bases; bases outside gene matches: 0. CDR3 nucleotide sequence: TGCAGCGTTGGACAGGGGACCGGGGAGCTGTTTTTT. Translated, it gives CSVGQGTGELFF.